These 29 T cell receptor beta chains came from one sample sequenced in a study of CD4+ T cells in melanoma. Data came from immunoSEQ multiplex PCR; TCRdb stores just in-frame clones and leaves some out. Of around 110,000 clones detected, roughly 90% appear once; the ten largest clones hold 3% to 4%. Sequences were obtained from peripheral blood. The receptors come from a human donor with melanoma.

This chain links TRBV7-9 with TRBJ1-1; no definite D call. The CDR3 is made up of 14 amino acids. The V and J ends lost 4 bases and 7 bases respectively, with 16 bases between them. The germline gives CDR1 SEHNR, CDR2 FQNEAQ (reference sequence). The CDR3 DNA is TGTGCCAGCAGCTCGCCCGGACGGGCGATTGAAGCTTTCTTT. Its translation is CASSSPGRAIEAFF. Using reference TRBV7-9 and TRBJ1-1 for the parts outside the CDR3, the full variable domain is DTGVSQNPRHKITKRGQNVTFRCDPISEHNRLYWYRQTLGQGPEFLTYFQNEAQLEKSRLLSDRFSAERPKGSFSTLEIQRTEQGDSAMYLCASSSPGRAIEAFFGQGTRLTVV.

The chain has TRBV28 and TRBJ2-7; 7 positions match TRBD2. V shed 5 bases and J 4 bases; nucleotides not matched to a gene: 11. Germline V gene sequence: CDR1 MDHEN, CDR2 SYDVKM. CDR3 length: 15 residues. The CDR3 is CASSPRLSGAYEQYF. The CDR3 coding sequence is TGTGCCAGCAGTCCGCGACTAAGCGGGGCGTACGAGCAGTACTTC.

The rearrangement joins TRBV6-6 to TRBJ2-2; D is uncertain. V dropped 6 bases and J dropped 1 base, with 6 bases sitting between them. Germline V gene sequence: CDR1 MNHNY, CDR2 SVGAGI (reference sequence). This CDR3 region has 13 residues. This CDR3 reads CASREVNTGELFF. In DNA, the CDR3 is TGTGCCAGCAGAGAGGTGAACACCGGGGAGCTGTTTTTT.

The gene calls are TRBV6-1 and TRBJ1-1, with a possible D match to TRBD1 (6 bases). The CDR3 has 14 residues. V lost 2 bases, J lost 3 bases, and 10 bases lay in between. Germline CDR1 MNHNS, CDR2 SASEGT. As DNA, the CDR3 is TGTGCCAGCAGTGAACAGGGACACTACACTGAAGCTTTCTTT. Translation: CASSEQGHYTEAFF.

This chain links TRBV2 with TRBJ1-4; perhaps TRBD1 as D (5 bases). V was trimmed by 6 bases and J by 10 bases, leaving 9 bases between them. Germline V lookup: CDR1 SNHLY, CDR2 FYNNEI. This CDR3 is built from 11 residues. This CDR3 is CASRRDPKLFF. DNA of the CDR3: TGTGCCAGCAGACGGGACCCAAAACTGTTTTTT.

The CDR3 bases are TGTGCCAGCAGCCAAAACCCCCTTGATACGCAGTATTTT. This sequence encodes CASSQNPLDTQYF. The chain links TRBV4-2 to TRBJ2-3; no reliable D call. There are 13 residues in the CDR3. The germline CDR1 and CDR2 sequences are LGHNA and YNFKEQ. Trimming removed 2 bases at V and 6 bases at J, with 9 bases between.

The chain uses TRBV28 and TRBJ2-7, with TRBD1 as a possible D gene (6 bases). In germline, CDR1 is MDHEN, CDR2 SYDVKM. CDR3 length: 14 residues. The V end was cut by 2 bases, the J end by 5 bases, with 13 bases between. CDR3 in amino acids: CASSLRGGRHEQYF. The CDR3 nucleotides are TGTGCCAGCAGTTTACGTGGGGGCCGCCACGAGCAGTACTTC.

V is TRBV5-1 and J is TRBJ2-6; possibly TRBD1 for D (6 bases). CDR1 is SGHRS, CDR2 YFSETQ, per germline. The CDR3 consists of 15 residues. The V gene lost 1 base and the J gene lost 3 bases, with 8 bases spanning the gap. CDR3 bases: TGCGCCAGCAGCTTGACAGGGAATGGGGCCAACGTCCTGACTTTC. This sequence encodes CASSLTGNGANVLTF.

The V call is TRBV14, the J call TRBJ2-5; D is uncertain. There are 14 residues in the CDR3. Germline V gene lookup returns CDR1 SGHDN and CDR2 FVKESK. V was pared by 5 bases and J by 3 bases, with 13 bases between. CDR3 in DNA: TGTGCCAGCAGCTCAGACAAACGGGAAGAGACCCAGTACTTC. Its translation: CASSSDKREETQYF.

The V call is TRBV28, the J call TRBJ2-1; 7 positions match TRBD2. Germline CDR1 is MDHEN and CDR2 is SYDVKM. Trimming cost V 11 bases and J 9 bases; bases outside gene matches: 10. The CDR3 runs to 12 residues. CDR3 in DNA: TGTGCCGGTTCCGGGAGGCCGGGTGAGCAGTTCTTC. The encoded protein is CAGSGRPGEQFF.

The chain combines TRBV5-6 with TRBJ2-3; 9 positions match TRBD2. The V and J ends lost 0 bases and 5 bases, in that order; junction bases with no gene match: 7. The germline V gene encodes CDR1 SGHDT and CDR2 YYEEEE. There are 16 residues in the CDR3. The CDR3 is CASSLASGAYGDTQYF. CDR3 DNA: TGTGCCAGCAGCTTGGCTAGCGGGGCCTACGGAGATACGCAGTATTTT.

This clone was found once. The genes are TRBV30 and TRBJ2-5; no clear D gene. Germline loops: CDR1 GTSNPN, CDR2 SVGIG (reference sequence). The CDR3 sequence is 12 residues long. V was shortened by 1 base and J by 4 bases, with 7 bases between the two germline ends. In nucleotides, the CDR3 is TGTGCCTGGAGTGAACTACCAGAGACCCAGTACTTC. It translates to CAWSELPETQYF.

V is TRBV7-9 and J is TRBJ2-7; TRBD2 might be the D (5 bases). Germline V gene lookup returns CDR1 SEHNR and CDR2 FQNEAQ (reference sequence). CDR3 length equals 15 residues. Trimming took off 1 base at V and 2 bases at J, with 12 bases between the two ends. CDR3 amino acids: CASSLDGIRTYEQYF. CDR3 DNA sequence: TGTGCCAGCAGCTTAGACGGGATTAGAACCTACGAGCAGTACTTC. Drawing the rest from reference TRBV7-9 and TRBJ2-7, the complete variable domain is DTGVSQNPRHKITKRGQNVTFRCDPISEHNRLYWYRQTLGQGPEFLTYFQNEAQLEKSRLLSDRFSAERPKGSFSTLEIQRTEQGDSAMYLCASSLDGIRTYEQYFGPGTRLTVT.

This chain connects TRBV7-8 to TRBJ1-6, with D perhaps TRBD1 (6 bases). CDR3 length equals 15 residues. CDR1 is SGHVS, CDR2 FQNEAQ, per germline. V lost 6 bases, J lost 8 bases, and 17 bases lay in between. The CDR3: CASRYTRDIYSPLHF. DNA for the CDR3: TGTGCCAGCAGGTACACCAGGGACATCTATTCACCCCTCCACTTT.

For the CDR3, the DNA is TGTGCCAGCGAGACTAGCGGCACAGATACGCAGTATTTT. It encodes CASETSGTDTQYF. The V and J genes are TRBV25-1 and TRBJ2-3; 8 bases map to TRBD2. Germline CDR1 and CDR2: MGHDK and SYGVNS. CDR3 size: 13 residues. The trim removed 8 bases at V and 1 base at J, leaving 2 bases unmatched.

This chain uses TRBV4-1 with TRBJ2-7, with TRBD2 identical over 8 bases. Germline loops: CDR1 MGHRA, CDR2 YSYEKL. CDR3 size: 15 residues. V was pared by 1 base and J by 6 bases, with 8 bases of the junction left unmatched. The CDR3 sequence: CASSQGHSGNLEQYF. The CDR3 DNA reads TGCGCCAGCAGCCAAGGACATAGCGGGAATCTCGAGCAGTACTTC.

The chain recombines TRBV5-4 with TRBJ2-7, with TRBD2 matching over 12 bases. CDR1 and CDR2 (germline): SGHNT, YYREEE (reference sequence). This CDR3 is 15 amino acids long. Trimming at V came to 3 bases and at J to 3 bases, leaving 4 bases not matched to a gene. CDR3 amino acids: CASSSPSGGDYEQYF. The CDR3 DNA reads TGTGCCAGCAGCTCACCTAGCGGGGGGGACTACGAGCAGTACTTC.

The CDR3 here is CASSQDRRGAMVEKLFF. The CDR3 coding sequence is TGCGCCAGCAGCCAAGATCGTAGGGGGGCAATGGTGGAAAAACTGTTTTTT. The V gene is TRBV4-1, the J gene TRBJ1-4; D is perhaps TRBD1 (6 bases). Per the germline V gene, CDR1 is MGHRA and CDR2 is YSYEKL. The CDR3 has 17 amino acids. With 0 bases removed from V and 8 bases from J, the gap between germline ends came to 19 bases.

The CDR3 DNA follows: TGTGCCAGCAGTCCTCGATTGAGTGGGTATCCTGAGGACACCGGGGAGCTGTTTTTT. This gives the protein CASSPRLSGYPEDTGELFF. The chain employs TRBV28 and TRBJ2-2; no clear D gene. The CDR3 is made up of 19 amino acids. Trimming shortened V by 5 bases and J by 3 bases, and 25 bases separated the two germline ends. Germline V CDR1 and CDR2: MDHEN, SYDVKM.

This sequence joins TRBV7-2 and TRBJ1-3, with D maybe TRBD1 (5 bases). The length of the CDR3 is 18 residues. V lost 0 bases to trimming and J lost 0 bases, with 15 bases between them. The germline V gene has CDR1 SGHTA and CDR2 FQGNSA. CDR3 bases: TGTGCCAGCAGCTTAGCCCCCCTGGGGGTCCACTCTGGAAACACCATATATTTT. Residues: CASSLAPLGVHSGNTIYF.

The chain uses TRBV9 and TRBJ1-5, with 10 positions matching TRBD1. CDR1 is SGDLS, CDR2 YYNGEE, per germline. V gave up 3 bases and J gave up 4 bases; unmatched junction bases: 1. The CDR3 sequence is 14 residues long. The CDR3 region has the DNA TGTGCCAGCAGCGCGGGACAGGGGAATCAGCCCCAGCATTTT. Translation: CASSAGQGNQPQHF.

The chain combines TRBV7-2 with TRBJ2-3; 8 positions agree with TRBD1. The junction had 5 bases not matched to a gene; V was cut back by 6 bases and J by 0 bases. The CDR3 sequence is 15 residues long. Germline CDR1 and CDR2: SGHTA and FQGNSA. CDR3 bases: TGTGCCAGCAGACCGACAGGGGACAGCACAGATACGCAGTATTTT. Residues: CASRPTGDSTDTQYF. The full variable domain, its missing parts supplied by reference TRBV7-2 and TRBJ2-3, is GAGVSQSPSNKVTEKGKDVELRCDPISGHTALYWYRQSLGQGLEFLIYFQGNSAPDKSGLPSDRFSAERTGGSVSTLTIQRTQQEDSAVYLCASRPTGDSTDTQYFGPGTRLTVL.

The chain is built from TRBV9 and TRBJ1-5; 7 nucleotides match TRBD1. CDR3 length equals 16 residues. J gave up 6 bases and V 0 bases, and 9 bases lay outside the gene matches. Germline CDR1 and CDR2: SGDLS and YYNGEE. DNA of the CDR3: TGTGCCAGCAGCGTAGATAGGGCAGGGGGACGTCAGCCCCAGCATTTT. This codes for CASSVDRAGGRQPQHF.

This clone was counted a few times. The V call is TRBV30, the J call TRBJ2-7, with TRBD1 matching over 7 bases. The germline V gene has CDR1 GTSNPN and CDR2 SVGIG (reference sequence). The CDR3 runs 13 residues. J was trimmed by 4 bases and V by 5 bases; bases with no gene match: 8. The CDR3 region is CAWDRARGYEQYF. The CDR3 nucleotides are TGTGCCTGGGACAGGGCCAGGGGTTACGAGCAGTACTTC.

The sample holds one count of this clone. This sequence joins TRBV5-1 and TRBJ1-1, with 8 nucleotides matching TRBD1. The CDR3 totals 17 residues. CDR1 SGHRS and CDR2 YFSETQ come from the germline V gene. Losses at the gene ends were 4 bases for V and 0 bases for J; bases not matched to a gene: 11. Here the CDR3 reads CASSAGGTGGMNTEAFF. The DNA for the CDR3 is TGCGCCAGCAGCGCTGGGGGCACAGGGGGAATGAACACTGAAGCTTTCTTT.

This clone was detected only a few times. The chain uses TRBV6-4 and TRBJ1-1; no firm D call. The CDR3 is 16 residues long. The V end was cut by 4 bases, the J end by 0 bases, with 15 bases between. Per germline, CDR1 MRHNA and CDR2 SNTAGT. Here the CDR3 reads CASSALKWFMNTEAFF. Here the CDR3 DNA reads TGTGCCAGCAGTGCCTTAAAATGGTTTATGAACACTGAAGCTTTCTTT.

V is TRBV4-2 and J is TRBJ2-7, with 10 bases aligning to TRBD2. The CDR3 contains 16 residues. Losses at the gene ends were 1 base for V and 5 bases for J; bases not matched to a gene: 8. CDR1 is LGHNA and CDR2 is YNFKEQ in the germline V gene. This chain's CDR3 is CASSQVVLAGDNEQYF. The CDR3 DNA reads TGTGCCAGCAGCCAAGTCGTCCTAGCGGGAGATAACGAGCAGTACTTC.

This chain uses TRBV6-1 with TRBJ2-5; perhaps TRBD2 as D (6 bases). Trimming pared 1 base from V and 4 bases from J, leaving 16 bases between. Per germline, CDR1 MNHNS and CDR2 SASEGT. The CDR3 covers 16 residues. The CDR3 spells CASSEGDFLRGETQYF. DNA for the CDR3: TGTGCCAGCAGTGAAGGGGACTTCCTGAGGGGAGAGACCCAGTACTTC.

The J gene is TRBJ2-3, the V gene TRBV29-1, with D possibly TRBD2 on 5 matching bases. Germline lookup yields CDR1 SQVTM and CDR2 ANQGSEA. V lost 0 bases and J 0 bases, leaving 7 bases between the germline ends. The CDR3 is made up of 14 amino acids. Here the CDR3 reads CSVEDRGSTDTQYF. DNA of the CDR3: TGCAGCGTTGAAGACAGAGGGAGCACAGATACGCAGTATTTT.